Shown below are 4 T cell receptor beta chains from a single sample sequenced in a study of blood T cell repertoires in COVID-19. Profiling relied on immunoSEQ multiplex PCR, and the TCRdb table lists in-frame clones only, not all of them. The data contain some 260,000 clones, 80% to 90% of them seen just once; the ten biggest clones take up about 9.4%. Sequencing was carried out using peripheral blood. These receptors all stem from a woman aged 70-85 years with COVID-19, enrolled during active disease.

The rearrangement uses TRBV28 and TRBJ1-5; 7 bases align to TRBD1. This CDR3 comprises 13 residues. Germline V CDR1 and CDR2: MDHEN, SYDVKM. V trimming: 8 bases; J trimming: 2 bases; junction bases outside the gene matches: 3. The CDR3 protein is CASVTGGNQPQHF. CDR3 nucleotides: TGTGCCAGCGTCACAGGGGGCAATCAGCCCCAGCATTTT.

The chain employs TRBV15 and TRBJ1-5, with TRBD1 matching 7 bases. This CDR3 region has 15 residues. Germline assignment: CDR1 LNHNV and CDR2 YYDKDF (reference sequence). After removal of 1 base from V and 5 bases from J, the junction contained 5 bases not matched to a gene. CDR3 coding DNA: TGTGCCACCAGCAGAGGACAGGGCGGATATCAGCCCCAGCATTTT. This encodes CATSRGQGGYQPQHF.

The rearrangement uses TRBV6-4 and TRBJ2-7; 9 nucleotides align to TRBD2. The CDR3 covers 14 residues. After removal of 6 bases from V and 1 base from J, the junction contained 4 bases not matched to a gene. Germline assignment: CDR1 MRHNA and CDR2 SNTAGT. In DNA, the CDR3 is TGTGCCAGCAGCGTACTAGCGGGTTCCTACGAGCAGTACTTC. This gives the protein CASSVLAGSYEQYF.

This clone occurred once. This specimen includes other DNA sequences encoding the same CDR3. This CDR3 reads CASSLGQIYGYTF. The CDR3, as DNA: TGCGCCAGCAGCTTGGGGCAGATTTATGGCTACACCTTC. This chain connects TRBV5-1 to TRBJ1-2, with D hard to call. V was clipped by 0 bases and J by 5 bases, with 8 bases between them. The CDR3 covers 13 residues. Per germline, CDR1 SGHRS and CDR2 YFSETQ.